The clone carrying this TCR beta chain was observed at least ten times. Sequenced by immunoSEQ multiplex PCR; TCRdb stores in-frame clones only, minus some. The sample has approximately 280,000 clones; roughly 86% are singletons. The sample belongs to a study of blood T cell repertoires in COVID-19. Across the study: Spain, Italy and the United States supplied samples that represented acute and convalescent COVID-19.

The CDR3 sequence is 15 residues long. Trimming took 3 bases from V and 4 from J; bases not matched to a gene: 7. The germline CDR1 and CDR2 sequences are GTSNPN and SVGIG (reference sequence). The receptor was derived from a woman under 30 who had recovered from COVID-19. The specimen sequenced was PBMCs or T cells enriched from blood (not recorded which). J is TRBJ1-5 and V is TRBV30; 9 nucleotides match TRBD1. In DNA form, the CDR3 reads TGTGCCTGGAGGGGTACCGGGACAGGGAATCAGCCCCAGCATTTT. It encodes CAWRGTGTGNQPQHF.